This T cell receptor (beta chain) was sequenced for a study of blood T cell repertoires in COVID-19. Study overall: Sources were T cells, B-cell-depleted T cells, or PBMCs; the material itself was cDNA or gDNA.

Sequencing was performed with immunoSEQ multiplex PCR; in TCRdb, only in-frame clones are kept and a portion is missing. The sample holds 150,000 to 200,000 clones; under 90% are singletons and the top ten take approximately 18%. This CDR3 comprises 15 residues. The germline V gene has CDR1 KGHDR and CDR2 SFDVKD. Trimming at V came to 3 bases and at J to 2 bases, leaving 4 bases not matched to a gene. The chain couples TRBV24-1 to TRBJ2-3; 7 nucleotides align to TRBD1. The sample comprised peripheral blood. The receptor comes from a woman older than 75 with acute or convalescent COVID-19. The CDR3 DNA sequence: TGTGCCACCAGTGATCGGGACAGCCTCACAGATACGCAGTATTTT. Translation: CATSDRDSLTDTQYF.